What follows are 3 T cell receptor beta chains derived from one specimen sequenced in a study of patients and donors after allogeneic stem cell transplantation. MiXCR was run by TCRdb on the RT-PCR reads, yielding one entry per CDR3 protein. The sample holds over 150,000 distinct CDR3 sequences, 25% to 35% seen once. Input material: blood, either unsorted or a sorted T cell fraction (not recorded which). Every receptor here comes from a human donor who was either an allogeneic HSCT recipient or a stem cell or donor lymphocyte infusion donor (not recorded which). It is not recorded whose cells these are; they may come from a transplant donor.

V usage is TRBV9 and J usage is TRBJ2-2; D unresolved. V gave up 6 bases and J gave up 0 bases, with 9 bases separating them. This CDR3 has 14 amino acids. The V gene's germline CDR1 is SGDLS and CDR2 YYNGEE. CDR3 nucleotide sequence: TGTGCCAGCACCTGGACCCCGAACACCGGGGAGCTGTTTTTT. Translated: CASTWTPNTGELFF.

This clonotype was seen a handful of times. V gene TRBV20-1 combines with J gene TRBJ2-1, with D unclear. This CDR3 is 14 amino acids long. Germline assignment: CDR1 DFQATT and CDR2 SNEGSKA (reference sequence). V was shortened by 0 bases and J by 6 bases, with 12 bases between the two germline ends. As DNA, the CDR3 is TGCAGTGCTAGAGACCGAACTCGGGCCAATGAGCAGTTCTTC. Its protein product is CSARDRTRANEQFF.

J is TRBJ1-2 and V is TRBV12-3 or TRBV12-4, with D unresolved. CDR3 size: 14 residues. The V and J ends lost 6 bases and 4 bases respectively, with 15 bases between them. Written as DNA, the CDR3 is TGTGCCAGCAGCCTATCTGGGATGCTCTATGGCTACACCTTC. It specifies CASSLSGMLYGYTF.